This T cell receptor beta chain is drawn from a study of blood T cell repertoires in COVID-19 (dated by TCRdb to about 2020). For the study in its entirety: Samples from collaborators originated in the United States, Italy and Spain and spanned both the acute and convalescent phases of COVID-19. The repertoires were released in a freely available public database meant as a resource for research on the immune response to SARS-CoV-2. Where HLA class I and class II types were available, the types were taken from metadata supplied by the sample provider, not from assay-based typing. The prospective study material was composed of cDNA or gDNA derived from T cells, B-cell-depleted T cells, or PBMCs. A de-identified subject ID, COVID-19 status, age in years and sex were almost always included in the sample metadata. Subjects who had been exposed to COVID-19, were actively infected with it, or had recovered from it provided the deeply sampled blood TCRbeta repertoires that made up the dataset. The samples were drawn from two sources: the first 160 participants of the ongoing ImmuneRACE study, and fewer than 1,500 subjects contributed by 6 global collaborators.

The CDR3 measures 17 amino acids from cysteine to phenylalanine. Just the 51-base CDR3 DNA is kept, in frame starting at base 1. Sequences SEHNR (CDR1) and FQNEAQ (CDR2) are obtained from the germline V gene (reference sequence). The germline V end is reduced by 5 bases and the J end by 0 bases; junction bases left unmatched: 10. TCRbeta CDR3 regions were amplified from genomic DNA by means of the immunoSEQ Assay, a bias-controlled multiplex PCR. The study's own analysis went as follows. The number of nucleated cells in each sample was estimated from the amplification of reference gene primers within the assay. To quantify the absolute abundance of each unique TCRbeta CDR3 rearrangement, sequence reads were collapsed and filtered. For each sample, productive Simpson clonality was calculated by taking the square root of Simpson's diversity index across productive rearrangements. Sourced from immuneACCESS, this table was stored by TCRdb with only in-frame sequences that have V and J called. A share of the clones is absent; for the studies checked, an unresolved V gene accounts for under half, and the remainder has no known explanation. V and J calls and clone size come straight from that table; D and trimming were deduced from the DNA. The sample has under 100,000 clones on record, about nine tenths of them singletons. The ten largest account for 5.1% of the sample.

Study-wide findings and limitations: The amount of clinical and demographic metadata varied by source and participant and was provided uncurated.

To note about this clone: Its antigen is not yet known. Base qualities are not recorded, but no much larger clone differs from it by a single base.

The collaborating institutions used their own protocols to collect whole blood in K2EDTA tubes. For TCRbeta analysis, collaborators shipped samples as frozen whole blood, isolated PBMCs, or DNA extracted from either of those sample types. The source is a man aged 45-60 years with acute or convalescent COVID-19. The sequenced sample consisted of peripheral blood. The receptor chain draws on TRBV7-9 and TRBJ2-3; the central 8 bases match TRBD1. The CDR3 region reads CASSLGIRGLSTDTQYF. The DNA is as follows: TGTGCCAGCAGCCTCGGGATCAGGGGGCTGAGCACAGATACGCAGTATTTT.